These 8 T cell receptor beta chains were all obtained from the same sample, sequenced in a study of Graves' ophthalmopathy and Graves' hyperthyroidism. The sequenced template was RNA, covering the TCR beta CDR3 region. Following a first-round RT-PCR that used HTBI primers, a second-round multiplex PCR was carried out. TCRdb re-called the multiplex PCR reads with MiXCR, one entry per CDR3 protein. The profile shows around 590,000 distinct CDR3 sequences, just under 40% of them singletons. Sequenced: peripheral blood or thyroid tissue (not recorded which). These receptors came from an adult man with Graves' hyperthyroidism.

This clonotype was counted ten times or more. The V and J genes are TRBV5-4 and TRBJ2-3, with D uncertain. Germline V gene data show CDR1 as SGHNT and CDR2 as YYREEE (reference sequence). The CDR3 contains 12 residues. Trimming removed 0 bases at V and 4 bases at J, with 3 bases between. The CDR3 DNA follows: TGTGCCAGCAGCTTGGTTGCAGATACGCAGTATTTT. Translating it yields CASSLVADTQYF.

This chain links TRBV5-4 with TRBJ1-6; tentatively, D is TRBD1 (6 bases). Germline CDR1 reads SGHNT; CDR2 reads YYREEE (reference sequence). This CDR3 has 16 residues. The V end lost 4 bases, the J end lost 9 bases, and 20 bases lay between the germline ends. CDR3 amino acids: CASSQGSGAGSSPLHF. CDR3 in DNA: TGTGCCAGCAGCCAAGGTTCGGGGGCTGGGAGTTCACCCCTCCACTTT. Full variable domain (remainder filled in from reference TRBV5-4 and TRBJ1-6): ETGVTQSPTHLIKTRGQQVTLRCSSQSGHNTVSWYQQALGQGPQFIFQYYREEENGRGNFPPRFSGLQFPNYSSELNVNALELDDSALYLCASSQGSGAGSSPLHFGNGTRLTVT.

Only a few counts were recorded for this clonotype. This rearrangement joins TRBV5-1 to TRBJ2-7; D may correspond to TRBD1 or TRBD2 (5 bases each). V was clipped by 0 bases and J by 6 bases, with 16 bases between them. In germline, CDR1 is SGHRS, CDR2 YFSETQ. This CDR3 has 15 residues. For the CDR3, the DNA is TGCGCCAGCAGCTTGGATGGGGGAGTAGGACCCGAGCAGTACTTC. It specifies CASSLDGGVGPEQYF. The full variable domain, rest sourced from reference TRBV5-1 and TRBJ2-7, is KAGVTQTPRYLIKTRGQQVTLSCSPISGHRSVSWYQQTPGQGLQFLFEYFSETQRNKGNFPGRFSGRQFSNSRSEMNVSTLELGDSALYLCASSLDGGVGPEQYFGPGTRLTVT.

This clonotype was seen a few times. The chain employs TRBV30 and TRBJ1-4, with D hard to call. The CDR3 covers 12 residues. The V gene's germline CDR1 is GTSNPN and CDR2 SVGIG (reference sequence). V was shortened by 4 bases and J by 4 bases, with 7 bases between the two germline ends. The CDR3 bases are TGTGCCTGGACAGCTTTTAATGAAAAACTGTTTTTT. Protein sequence: CAWTAFNEKLFF.

This clonotype showed up many times. The chain uses TRBV7-9 and TRBJ1-5; unclear D gene. There are 14 residues in the CDR3. Per the germline V gene, CDR1 is SEHNR and CDR2 is FQNEAQ (reference sequence). Trimming pared 1 base from V and 2 bases from J, leaving 6 bases between. CDR3 nucleotides: TGTGCCAGCAGCTTAGTCGGGGGCAATCAGCCCCAGCATTTT. This codes for CASSLVGGNQPQHF.

About this clonotype: This sequence may be a read error, since a much larger clone differs from it by one base. The V gene is TRBV20-1, the J gene TRBJ2-3; 12 bases line up with TRBD2. CDR1 and CDR2 from the germline V gene are DFQATT and SNEGSKA (reference sequence). Losses at the gene ends were 1 base for V and 2 bases for J; bases not matched to a gene: 1. The CDR3 consists of 15 residues. The CDR3 reads CSARGTSGTTDTQYF. The DNA for the CDR3 is TGCAGTGCTAGAGGGACTAGCGGGACCACAGATACGCAGTATTTT.

This clonotype was observed at least ten times. The gene calls are TRBV24-1 and TRBJ1-1; D is possibly TRBD1 (5 bases). The CDR3 has 14 residues. V was clipped by 5 bases and J by 0 bases, with 9 bases between them. Germline CDR1 and CDR2: KGHDR and SFDVKD. CDR3 amino acids: CATSGGRLNTEAFF. CDR3 nucleotide sequence: TGTGCCACCAGTGGGGGACGGTTGAACACTGAAGCTTTCTTT.

This rearrangement joins TRBV3-1 to TRBJ2-7; a weak D match, TRBD2 (5 bases). Trimming removed 4 bases from V and 2 bases from J, with 15 bases in between. The CDR3 extends over 15 amino acids. Germline values: CDR1 LGHDT, CDR2 YNNKEL (reference sequence). The CDR3 sequence is CASSPGFGVTYEQYF. CDR3 sequence (DNA): TGTGCCAGCAGCCCAGGATTCGGGGTAACCTACGAGCAGTACTTC.